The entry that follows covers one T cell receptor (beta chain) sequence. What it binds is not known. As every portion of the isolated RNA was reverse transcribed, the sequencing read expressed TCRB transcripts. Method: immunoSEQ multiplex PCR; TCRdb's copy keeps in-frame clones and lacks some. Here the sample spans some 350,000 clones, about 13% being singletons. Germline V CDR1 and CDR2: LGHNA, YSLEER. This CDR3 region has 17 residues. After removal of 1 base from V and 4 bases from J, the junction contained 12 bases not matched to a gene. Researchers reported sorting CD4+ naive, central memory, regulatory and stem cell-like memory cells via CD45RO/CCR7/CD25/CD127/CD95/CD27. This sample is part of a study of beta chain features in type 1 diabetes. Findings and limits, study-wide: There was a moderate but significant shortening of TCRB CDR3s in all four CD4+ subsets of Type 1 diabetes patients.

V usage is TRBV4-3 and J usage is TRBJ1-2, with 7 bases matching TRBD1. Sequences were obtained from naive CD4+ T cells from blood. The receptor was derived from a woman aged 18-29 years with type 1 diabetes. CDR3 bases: TGCGCCAGCAGCCAAGTGGGGGCAGGGGGGCGTCGCTATGGCTACACCTTC. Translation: CASSQVGAGGRRYGYTF.